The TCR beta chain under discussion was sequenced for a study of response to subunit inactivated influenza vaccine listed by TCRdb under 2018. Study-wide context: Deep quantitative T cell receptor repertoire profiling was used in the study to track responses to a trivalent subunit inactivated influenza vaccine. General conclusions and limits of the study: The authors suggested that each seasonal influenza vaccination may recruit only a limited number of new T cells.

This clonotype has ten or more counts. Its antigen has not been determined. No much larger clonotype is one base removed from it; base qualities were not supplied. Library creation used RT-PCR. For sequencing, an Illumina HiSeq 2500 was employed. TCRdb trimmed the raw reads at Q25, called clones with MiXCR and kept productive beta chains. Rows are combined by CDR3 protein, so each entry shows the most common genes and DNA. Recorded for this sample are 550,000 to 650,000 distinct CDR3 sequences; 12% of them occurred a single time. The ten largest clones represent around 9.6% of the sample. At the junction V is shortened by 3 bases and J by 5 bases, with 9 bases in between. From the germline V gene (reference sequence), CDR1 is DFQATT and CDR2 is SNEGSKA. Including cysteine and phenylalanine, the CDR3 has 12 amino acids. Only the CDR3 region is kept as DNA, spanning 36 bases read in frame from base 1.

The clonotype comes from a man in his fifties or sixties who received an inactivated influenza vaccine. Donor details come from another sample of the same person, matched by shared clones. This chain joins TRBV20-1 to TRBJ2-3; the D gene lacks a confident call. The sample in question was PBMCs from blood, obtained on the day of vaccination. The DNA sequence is TGCAGTGCTAGGCAAAACAGAGATACGCAGTATTTT. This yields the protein CSARQNRDTQYF.